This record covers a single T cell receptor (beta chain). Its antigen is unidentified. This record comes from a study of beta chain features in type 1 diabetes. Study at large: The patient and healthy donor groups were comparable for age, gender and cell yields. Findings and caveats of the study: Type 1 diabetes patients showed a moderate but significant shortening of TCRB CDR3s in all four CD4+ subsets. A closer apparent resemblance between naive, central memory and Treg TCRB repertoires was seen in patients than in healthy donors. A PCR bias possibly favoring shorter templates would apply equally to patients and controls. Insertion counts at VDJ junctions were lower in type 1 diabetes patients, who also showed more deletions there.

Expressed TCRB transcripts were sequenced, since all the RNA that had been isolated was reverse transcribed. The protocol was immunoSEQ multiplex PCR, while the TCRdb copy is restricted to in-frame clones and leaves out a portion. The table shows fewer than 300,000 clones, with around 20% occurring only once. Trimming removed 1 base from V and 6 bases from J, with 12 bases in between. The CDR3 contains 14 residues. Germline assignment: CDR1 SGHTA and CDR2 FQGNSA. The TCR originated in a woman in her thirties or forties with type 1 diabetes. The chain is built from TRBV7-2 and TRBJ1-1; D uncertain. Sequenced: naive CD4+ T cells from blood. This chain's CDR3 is CASSLGVEGSEAFF. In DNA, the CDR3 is TGTGCCAGCAGCTTAGGGGTGGAGGGCTCTGAAGCTTTCTTT. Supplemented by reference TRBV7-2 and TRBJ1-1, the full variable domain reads GAGVSQSPSNKVTEKGKDVELRCDPISGHTALYWYRQSLGQGLEFLIYFQGNSAPDKSGLPSDRFSAERTGGSVSTLTIQRTQQEDSAVYLCASSLGVEGSEAFFGQGTRLTVV.